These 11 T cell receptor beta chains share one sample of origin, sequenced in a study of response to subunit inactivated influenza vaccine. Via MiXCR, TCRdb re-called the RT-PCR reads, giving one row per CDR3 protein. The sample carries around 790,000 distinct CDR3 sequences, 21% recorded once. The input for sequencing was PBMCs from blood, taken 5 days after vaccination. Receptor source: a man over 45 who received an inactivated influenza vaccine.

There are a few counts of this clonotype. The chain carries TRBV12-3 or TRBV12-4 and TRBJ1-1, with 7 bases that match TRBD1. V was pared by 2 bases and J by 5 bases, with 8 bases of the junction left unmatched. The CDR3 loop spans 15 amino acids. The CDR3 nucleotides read TGTGCCAGCAGTTTAAGGACAGGTGCGTTGACTGAAGCTTTCTTT. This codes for CASSLRTGALTEAFF.

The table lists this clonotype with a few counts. CDR3 sequence: CASRPRGGGNTIYF. CDR3 nucleotides: TGTGCCAGCAGACCCAGGGGAGGCGGAAACACCATATATTTT. V and J are TRBV7-2 and TRBJ1-3; TRBD1 might be the D (6 bases). Germline V gene lookup returns CDR1 SGHTA and CDR2 FQGNSA. Trimming removed 6 bases from V and 4 bases from J, with 13 bases in between. This CDR3 has 14 amino acids.

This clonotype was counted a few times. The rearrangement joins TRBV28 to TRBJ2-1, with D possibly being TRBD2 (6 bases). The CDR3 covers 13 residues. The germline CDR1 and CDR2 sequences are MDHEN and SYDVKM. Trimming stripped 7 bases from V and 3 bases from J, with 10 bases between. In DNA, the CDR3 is TGTGCCAGCAAGCTAGCGATCTACAATGAGCAGTTCTTC. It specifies CASKLAIYNEQFF.

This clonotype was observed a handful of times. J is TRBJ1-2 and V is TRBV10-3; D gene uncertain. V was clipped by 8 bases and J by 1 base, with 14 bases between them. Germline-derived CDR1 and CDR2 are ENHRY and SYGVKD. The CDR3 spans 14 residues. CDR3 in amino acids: CAIQGPRDNYGYTF. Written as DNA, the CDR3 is TGTGCCATCCAAGGACCGAGAGATAACTATGGCTACACCTTC.

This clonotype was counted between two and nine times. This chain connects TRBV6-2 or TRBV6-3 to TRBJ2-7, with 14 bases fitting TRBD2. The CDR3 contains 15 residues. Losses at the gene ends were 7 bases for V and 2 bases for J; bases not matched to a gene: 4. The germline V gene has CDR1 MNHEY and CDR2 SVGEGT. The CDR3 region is CASNLGLAGAYEQYF. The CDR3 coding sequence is TGTGCCAGCAACTTGGGACTAGCGGGGGCCTACGAGCAGTACTTC.

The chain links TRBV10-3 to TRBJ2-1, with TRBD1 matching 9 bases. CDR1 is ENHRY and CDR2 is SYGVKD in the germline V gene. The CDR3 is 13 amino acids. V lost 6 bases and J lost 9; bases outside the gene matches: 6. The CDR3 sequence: CAIRRDRVGEQFF. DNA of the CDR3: TGTGCCATCAGACGGGACAGGGTCGGTGAGCAGTTCTTC.

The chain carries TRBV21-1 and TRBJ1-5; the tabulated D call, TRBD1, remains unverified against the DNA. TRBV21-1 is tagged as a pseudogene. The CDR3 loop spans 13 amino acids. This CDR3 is CASAGTGNQPQHF. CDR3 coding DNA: TGTGCCAGCGCAGGGACAGGCAATCAGCCCCAGCATTTT.

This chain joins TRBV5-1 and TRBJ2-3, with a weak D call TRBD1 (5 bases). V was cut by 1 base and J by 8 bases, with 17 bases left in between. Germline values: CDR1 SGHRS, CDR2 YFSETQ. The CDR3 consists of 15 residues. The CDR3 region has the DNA TGCGCCAGCAGCTTGAGACAGACGGGTGGTGGTACGCAGTATTTT. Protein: CASSLRQTGGGTQYF. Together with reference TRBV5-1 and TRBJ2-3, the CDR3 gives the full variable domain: KAGVTQTPRYLIKTRGQQVTLSCSPISGHRSVSWYQQTPGQGLQFLFEYFSETQRNKGNFPGRFSGRQFSNSRSEMNVSTLELGDSALYLCASSLRQTGGGTQYFGPGTRLTVL.

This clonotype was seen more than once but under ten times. The CDR3 sequence is CASSPTGRLNEQFF. The CDR3 DNA is TGTGCCAGCAGCCCTACGGGACGATTAAATGAGCAGTTCTTC. This chain joins TRBV7-9 and TRBJ2-1, with D tentatively TRBD1 or TRBD2 (5 bases each). Germline CDR1 SEHNR, CDR2 FQNEAQ (reference sequence). This CDR3 is 14 amino acids long. V dropped 5 bases and J dropped 7 bases, with 15 bases sitting between them.

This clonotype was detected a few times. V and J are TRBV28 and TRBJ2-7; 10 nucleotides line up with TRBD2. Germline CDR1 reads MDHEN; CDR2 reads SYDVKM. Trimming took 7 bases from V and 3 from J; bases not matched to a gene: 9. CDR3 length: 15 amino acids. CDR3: CASNPFSGGLYEQYF. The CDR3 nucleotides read TGTGCCAGCAACCCCTTTAGCGGGGGGCTCTACGAGCAGTACTTC.

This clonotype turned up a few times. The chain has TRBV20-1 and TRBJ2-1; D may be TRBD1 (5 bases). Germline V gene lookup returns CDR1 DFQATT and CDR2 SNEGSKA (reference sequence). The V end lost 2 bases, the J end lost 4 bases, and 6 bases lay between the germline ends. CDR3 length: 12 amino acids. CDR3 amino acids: CSARRQYNEQFF. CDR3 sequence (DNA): TGCAGTGCTAGACGACAGTACAATGAGCAGTTCTTC.